The 23 T cell receptor beta chains below all came from one sample that was sequenced in a study of PD-1 blockade in classical Hodgkin lymphoma (dated by TCRdb to 2020 to 2022). The sample's time point label is to be understood as: cycle 4 day 1 (C4D1), after six to seven weeks of nivolumab. Every trial patient had relapsed after autologous stem cell transplantation, and cohorts A, B and C differed in prior brentuximab vedotin exposure. To prepare the library, the immunoSEQ multiplex PCR assay was applied. Sourced from immuneACCESS, this table was stored by TCRdb with only in-frame sequences that have V and J called. A share of the clones is absent; for the studies checked, an unresolved V gene accounts for under half, and the remainder has no known explanation. In this sample the table shows tens of thousands of clones, around nine tenths of which occur a single time. Approximately 2.9% of the sample lies in the top ten.

Material: peripheral blood mononuclear cells (PBMCs), obtained before the fourth cycle of nivolumab. All receptors come from a human donor with classical Hodgkin lymphoma.

The CDR3 loop is CASSLARTDQLGYGYTF. In nucleotides, the CDR3 is TGTGCCAGCAGCTTAGCTCGGACAGATCAACTAGGCTATGGCTACACCTTC. This chain connects TRBV7-9 to TRBJ1-2, with D possibly TRBD1 on 6 matching bases. V was pared by 0 bases and J by 4 bases, with 18 bases between. The CDR3 sequence is 17 residues long. Germline CDR1 and CDR2: SEHNR and FQNEAQ (reference sequence). Combining the CDR3 with reference TRBV7-9 and TRBJ1-2 gives the whole variable domain DTGVSQNPRHKITKRGQNVTFRCDPISEHNRLYWYRQTLGQGPEFLTYFQNEAQLEKSRLLSDRFSAERPKGSFSTLEIQRTEQGDSAMYLCASSLARTDQLGYGYTFGSGTRLTVV.

The chain joins TRBV7-2 to TRBJ2-2, with D possibly TRBD1 on 6 matching bases. Germline assignment: CDR1 SGHTA and CDR2 FQGNSA. Trimming took off 4 bases at V and 7 bases at J, with 16 bases between the two ends. The CDR3 sequence is 15 residues long. The CDR3: CASSSSGARGGELFF. DNA of the CDR3: TGTGCCAGCAGCTCCTCAGGGGCGAGAGGCGGGGAGCTGTTTTTT.

V usage is TRBV19 and J usage is TRBJ2-6, with D tentatively TRBD2 (6 bases). This CDR3 has 14 amino acids. Germline-derived CDR1 and CDR2 are LNHDA and SQIVND (reference sequence). Trimming took off 1 base at V and 18 bases at J, with 19 bases between the two ends. This CDR3 is CASSIAPHTGGETF. CDR3 coding DNA: TGTGCCAGTAGTATAGCCCCACACACTGGAGGGGAGACTTTC.

The chain carries TRBV4-2 and TRBJ1-6; 12 bases align to TRBD1. The CDR3 spans 17 residues. V was pared by 0 bases and J by 9 bases, with 6 bases of the junction left unmatched. Looked up from germline, CDR1 is LGHNA and CDR2 is YNFKEQ. The CDR3: CASSQEGTGGISSPLHF. The CDR3 bases are TGTGCCAGCAGCCAAGAAGGGACAGGGGGCATTAGTTCACCCCTCCACTTT.

Here the CDR3 DNA reads TGCAGCGTATCGGTAAACAGCCACCATCAAGAGACCCAGTACTTC. It encodes CSVSVNSHHQETQYF. V and J are TRBV29-1 and TRBJ2-5; D unresolved. Trimming shortened V by 6 bases and J by 2 bases, and 19 bases separated the two germline ends. Germline CDR1 SQVTM, CDR2 ANQGSEA. The CDR3 sequence is 15 residues long.

J is TRBJ2-7 and V is TRBV2; possible D gene TRBD2, 7 bases. V gave up 5 bases and J gave up 4 bases, with 21 bases separating them. The germline V gene encodes CDR1 SNHLY and CDR2 FYNNEI. The CDR3 is 16 amino acids. In DNA, the CDR3 is TGTGCCAGCAGTTTCCCCGGGGGGCGGGGAACTTACGAGCAGTACTTC. This codes for CASSFPGGRGTYEQYF.

The chain joins TRBV12-5 to TRBJ2-2; no reliable D call. The germline V and J ends were trimmed by 2 bases and 4 bases, with 11 bases remaining between them. CDR1 LGHNT and CDR2 FRNRAP come from the germline V gene. The CDR3 length is 15 residues. Written as DNA, the CDR3 is TGTGCTAGTGGTTTGAGTAGAGTGGGCACCGGGGAGCTGTTTTTT. It translates to CASGLSRVGTGELFF.

The chain links TRBV19 to TRBJ1-1; D gene unclear. Germline assignment: CDR1 LNHDA and CDR2 SQIVND (reference sequence). The CDR3 covers 13 residues. Trimming left V 0 bases short and J 1 base short, with 3 bases between. CDR3 loop: CASSIDGNTEAFF. CDR3 DNA: TGTGCCAGTAGTATAGACGGGAACACTGAAGCTTTCTTT.

In this sample, this clone turned up once. Other DNA sequences of this sample code for an identical CDR3. The J gene is TRBJ2-2, the V gene TRBV11-2; 10 bases are a match to TRBD1. This CDR3 is built from 17 residues. The germline V gene has CDR1 SGHAT and CDR2 FQNNGV. V shed 2 bases and J 5 bases; nucleotides not matched to a gene: 8. The CDR3 DNA follows: TGTGCCAGCAGCTTAAGTGGGGACAGGGGTGTTACCGGGGAGCTGTTTTTT. Its translation is CASSLSGDRGVTGELFF.

CDR3 DNA: TGTGCCAGCACTCCGCTTAATAGCAATCAGCCCCAGCATTTT. It yields the protein CASTPLNSNQPQHF. The chain uses TRBV6-1 and TRBJ1-5; D remains unclear. Germline V gene sequence: CDR1 MNHNS, CDR2 SASEGT. The CDR3 has 14 amino acids. Trimming pared 7 bases from V and 0 bases from J, leaving 10 bases between.

The chain combines TRBV6-6 with TRBJ1-4, with a tentative D call TRBD1 (5 bases). Germline V CDR1 and CDR2: MNHNY, SVGAGI (reference sequence). Between the trimmed V and J ends, which lost 8 bases and 8 bases, there was a span of 15 bases. This CDR3 is built from 13 residues. For the CDR3, the DNA is TGTGCCAGCGAGGGGCGGGGTGGCGAAAAACTGTTTTTT. Protein sequence: CASEGRGGEKLFF.

The rearrangement links TRBV7-9 to TRBJ2-7; the match to TRBD1 covers 8 bases. The CDR3 spans 14 residues. Germline V CDR1 and CDR2: SEHNR, FQNEAQ (reference sequence). V dropped 4 bases and J dropped 12; count of bases not matched to a gene: 14. The CDR3 DNA is TGTGCCAGCAGCTCAATTTTTGGACAGGGTGTTTCGTACTTC. Translation: CASSSIFGQGVSYF.

The J gene is TRBJ1-4, the V gene TRBV7-6; D not resolved. The germline CDR1 and CDR2 sequences are SGHVS and FNYEAQ. CDR3 size: 18 residues. V gave up 5 bases and J gave up 4 bases, with 23 bases separating them. DNA of the CDR3: TGTGCCAGCAGCCGCGGACTCATCTATCAAGGGCTTAATGAAAAACTGTTTTTT. Amino acid sequence: CASSRGLIYQGLNEKLFF.

This clone appeared once. V and J are TRBV6-1 and TRBJ1-5; no clear D. The length of the CDR3 is 13 residues. From germline, CDR1 is MNHNS and CDR2 SASEGT. The V and J ends lost 3 bases and 5 bases respectively, with 8 bases between them. CDR3 nucleotides: TGTGCCAGCAGTGAGGGAGTGGATCAGCCCCAGCATTTT. Its protein is CASSEGVDQPQHF.

The chain has TRBV18 and TRBJ2-5, with 7 bases identical to TRBD1. Trimming at V came to 3 bases and at J to 3 bases, leaving 4 bases not matched to a gene. CDR1 is KGHSH, CDR2 LQKENI, per germline. CDR3 length: 14 amino acids. CDR3 sequence (DNA): TGTGCCAGCTCACCCTTCCAGGGGGAAGAGACCCAGTACTTC. This encodes CASSPFQGEETQYF.

V and J are TRBV27 and TRBJ1-1; D unclear. Trimming shortened V by 3 bases and J by 0 bases, and 8 bases separated the two germline ends. The CDR3 has 14 residues. Germline CDR1 MNHEY, CDR2 SMNVEV (reference sequence). The chain's CDR3 is CASSFIGLNTEAFF. The CDR3 DNA reads TGTGCCAGCAGTTTCATAGGACTGAACACTGAAGCTTTCTTT.

This clone occurred once. The chain recombines TRBV2 with TRBJ2-7, with 10 bases fitting TRBD2. V shed 2 bases, J shed 7 bases, and the junction held 8 bases outside the gene matches. Germline CDR1 is SNHLY and CDR2 is FYNNEI. The CDR3 has 15 residues. CDR3 in DNA: TGTGCCAGCAGTGAAAGGGCGCTAGCGGGGGTGGAGCAGTACTTC. This encodes CASSERALAGVEQYF.

This sequence joins TRBV9 and TRBJ2-5, with 12 bases that match TRBD2. CDR3 length: 17 amino acids. CDR1 is SGDLS, CDR2 YYNGEE, per germline. Trimming took 2 bases from V and 0 from J; bases not matched to a gene: 5. CDR3 bases: TGTGCCAGCAGCGTCTGGCTAGCGGGGGGGAACCAAGAGACCCAGTACTTC. Protein product: CASSVWLAGGNQETQYF.

The CDR3 sequence is CASSVEVGYEQYF. The CDR3 bases are TGTGCCAGCAGCGTAGAGGTGGGGTACGAGCAGTACTTC. The rearrangement joins TRBV9 to TRBJ2-7; D uncertain. V was shortened by 0 bases and J by 4 bases, with 8 bases between the two germline ends. This CDR3 has 13 residues. In germline, CDR1 is SGDLS, CDR2 YYNGEE. Using reference TRBV9 and TRBJ2-7 for the parts outside the CDR3, the full variable domain is DSGVTQTPKHLITATGQRVTLRCSPRSGDLSVYWYQQSLDQGLQFLIQYYNGEERAKGNILERFSAQQFPDLHSELNLSSLELGDSALYFCASSVEVGYEQYFGPGTRLTVT.

The chain employs TRBV27 and TRBJ2-3; D perhaps matches TRBD1 (6 bases). Trimming removed 5 bases from V and 2 bases from J, with 20 bases in between. The germline V gene has CDR1 MNHEY and CDR2 SMNVEV (reference sequence). This CDR3 comprises 17 residues. CDR3 region: CASSPLRAGAITDTQYF. As DNA, the CDR3 is TGTGCCAGCAGTCCCCTTAGGGCAGGGGCCATCACAGATACGCAGTATTTT.

This clone has just a few counts. The rearrangement links TRBV5-1 to TRBJ1-6; TRBD1 matches 7 bases. Germline lookup yields CDR1 SGHRS and CDR2 YFSETQ. The CDR3 is 17 residues long. Trimming removed 0 bases from V and 10 bases from J; junction bases left unmatched: 13. CDR3 DNA sequence: TGCGCCAGCAGCTTGGACCCCACAGGGGTAGTAGGATCACCCCTCCACTTT. Translating gives CASSLDPTGVVGSPLHF.

The chain carries TRBV5-4 and TRBJ1-1; tentative D call: TRBD1 (5 bases). Germline V gives CDR1 SGHNT, CDR2 YYREEE (reference sequence). Trimming stripped 0 bases from V and 4 bases from J, with 10 bases between. The CDR3 is 14 residues long. The CDR3 region has the DNA TGTGCCAGCAGCTTGGTCCGGGGCCCCACTGAAGCTTTCTTT. The encoded protein is CASSLVRGPTEAFF.

The chain joins TRBV19 to TRBJ2-1; D is unclear. Trimming stripped 1 base from V and 10 bases from J, with 8 bases between. The germline gives CDR1 LNHDA, CDR2 SQIVND (reference sequence). The CDR3 is made up of 12 amino acids. CDR3 DNA: TGTGCCAGTAGTATAGGTGGCCTGGAGCAGTTCTTC. Amino acid sequence: CASSIGGLEQFF.